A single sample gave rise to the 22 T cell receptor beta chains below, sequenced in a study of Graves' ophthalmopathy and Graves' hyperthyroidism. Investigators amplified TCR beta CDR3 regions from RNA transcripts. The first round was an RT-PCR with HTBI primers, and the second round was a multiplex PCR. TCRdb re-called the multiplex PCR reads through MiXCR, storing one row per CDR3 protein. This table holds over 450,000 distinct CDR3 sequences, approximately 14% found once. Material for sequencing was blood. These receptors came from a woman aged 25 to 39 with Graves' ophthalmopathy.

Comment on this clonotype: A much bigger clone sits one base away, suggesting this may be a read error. The CDR3, as DNA: TGTGCCAGCAGCCCCAACCTCGGGCCCTCGGAGACCCAGTACTTC. Its protein product is CASSPNLGPSETQYF. This rearrangement joins TRBV7-3 to TRBJ2-5; D gene uncertain. The CDR3 contains 15 residues. Trimming pared 5 bases from V and 5 bases from J, leaving 18 bases between. Per germline, CDR1 SGHTA and CDR2 FQGTGA. Looking up the rest from reference TRBV7-3 and TRBJ2-5 gives the full variable domain: GAGVSQTPSNKVTEKGKYVELRCDPISGHTALYWYRQSLGQGPEFLIYFQGTGAADDSGLPNDRFFAVRPEGSVSTLKIQRTERGDSAVYLCASSPNLGPSETQYFGPGTRLLVL.

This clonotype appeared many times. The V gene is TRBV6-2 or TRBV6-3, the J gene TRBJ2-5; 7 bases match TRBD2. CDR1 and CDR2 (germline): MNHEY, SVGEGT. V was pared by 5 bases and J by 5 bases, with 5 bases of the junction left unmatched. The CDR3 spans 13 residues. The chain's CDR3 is CASSPTSQETQYF. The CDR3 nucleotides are TGTGCCAGCAGTCCGACTAGCCAGGAGACCCAGTACTTC.

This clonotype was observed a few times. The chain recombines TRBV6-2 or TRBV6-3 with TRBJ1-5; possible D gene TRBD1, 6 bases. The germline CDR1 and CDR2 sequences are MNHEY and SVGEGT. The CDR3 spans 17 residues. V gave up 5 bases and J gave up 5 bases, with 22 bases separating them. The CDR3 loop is CASSLDDLRDTHQPQHF. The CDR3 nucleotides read TGTGCCAGCAGTCTCGACGACCTCCGGGACACCCATCAGCCCCAGCATTTT.

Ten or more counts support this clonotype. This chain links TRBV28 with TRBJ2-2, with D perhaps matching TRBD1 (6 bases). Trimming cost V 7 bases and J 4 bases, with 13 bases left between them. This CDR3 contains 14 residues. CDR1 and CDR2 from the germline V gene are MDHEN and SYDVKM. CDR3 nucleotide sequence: TGTGCCAGCACTGGGGGCAGGGGCACCGGGGAGCTGTTTTTT. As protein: CASTGGRGTGELFF. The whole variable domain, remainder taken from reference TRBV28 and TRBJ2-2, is DVKVTQSSRYLVKRTGEKVFLECVQDMDHENMFWYRQDPGLGLRLIYFSYDVKMKEKGDIPEGYSVSREKKERFSLILESASTNQTSMYLCASTGGRGTGELFFGEGSRLTVL.

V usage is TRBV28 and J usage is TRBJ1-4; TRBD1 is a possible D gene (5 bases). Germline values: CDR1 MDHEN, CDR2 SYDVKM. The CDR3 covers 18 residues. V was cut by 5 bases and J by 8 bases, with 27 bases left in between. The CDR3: CASSPGTGRGGRGEKLFF. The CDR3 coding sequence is TGTGCCAGCAGTCCCGGGACGGGCAGAGGAGGTAGAGGAGAAAAACTGTTTTTT.

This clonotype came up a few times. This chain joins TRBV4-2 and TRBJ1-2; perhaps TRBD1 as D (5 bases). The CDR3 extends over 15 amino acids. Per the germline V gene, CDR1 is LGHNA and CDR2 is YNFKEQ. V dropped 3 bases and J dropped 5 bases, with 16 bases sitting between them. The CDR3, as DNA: TGTGCCAGCAGCCATGAGAGATCAGAGGGGTATGGCTACACCTTC. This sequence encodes CASSHERSEGYGYTF.

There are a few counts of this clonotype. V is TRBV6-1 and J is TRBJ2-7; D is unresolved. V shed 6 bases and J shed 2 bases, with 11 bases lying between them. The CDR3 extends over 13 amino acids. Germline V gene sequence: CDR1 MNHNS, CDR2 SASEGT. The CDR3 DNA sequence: TGTGCCAGCAGACGTGACTCTCCCTACGAGCAGTACTTC. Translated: CASRRDSPYEQYF.

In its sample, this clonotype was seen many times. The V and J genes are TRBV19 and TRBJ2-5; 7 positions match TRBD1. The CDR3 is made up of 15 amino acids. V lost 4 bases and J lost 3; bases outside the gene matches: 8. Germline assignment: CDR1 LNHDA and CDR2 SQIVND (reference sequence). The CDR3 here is CASSKGQNSKETQYF. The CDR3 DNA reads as TGTGCCAGTAGTAAGGGACAGAATTCTAAAGAGACCCAGTACTTC. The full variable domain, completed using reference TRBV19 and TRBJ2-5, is DGGITQSPKYLFRKEGQNVTLSCEQNLNHDAMYWYRQDPGQGLRLIYYSQIVNDFQKGDIAEGYSVSREKKESFPLTVTSAQKNPTAFYLCASSKGQNSKETQYFGPGTRLLVL.

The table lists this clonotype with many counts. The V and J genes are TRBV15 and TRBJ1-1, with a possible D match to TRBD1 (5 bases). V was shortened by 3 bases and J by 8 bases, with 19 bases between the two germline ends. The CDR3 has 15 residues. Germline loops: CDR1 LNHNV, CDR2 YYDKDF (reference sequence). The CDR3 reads CATSRELWGRKEAFF. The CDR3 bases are TGTGCCACCAGCAGGGAGCTGTGGGGGAGGAAAGAAGCTTTCTTT.

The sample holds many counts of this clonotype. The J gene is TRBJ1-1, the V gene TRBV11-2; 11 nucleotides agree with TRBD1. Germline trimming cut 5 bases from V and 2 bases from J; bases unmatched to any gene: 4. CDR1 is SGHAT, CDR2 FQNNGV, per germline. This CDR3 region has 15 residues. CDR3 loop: CASSGQGAGNTEAFF. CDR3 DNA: TGTGCCAGCAGCGGACAGGGGGCTGGCAACACTGAAGCTTTCTTT.

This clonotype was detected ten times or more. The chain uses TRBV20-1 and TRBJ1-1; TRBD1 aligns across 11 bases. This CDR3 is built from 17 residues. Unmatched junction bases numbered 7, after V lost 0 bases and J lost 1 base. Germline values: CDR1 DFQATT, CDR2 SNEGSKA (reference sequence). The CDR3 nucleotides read TGCAGTGCTAGAGACAGGGGGACAGGGGGTGGGAACACTGAAGCTTTCTTT. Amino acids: CSARDRGTGGGNTEAFF.

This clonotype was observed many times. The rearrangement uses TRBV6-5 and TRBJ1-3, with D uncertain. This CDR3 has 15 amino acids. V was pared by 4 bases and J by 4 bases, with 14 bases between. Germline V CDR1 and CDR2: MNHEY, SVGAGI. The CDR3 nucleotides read TGTGCCAGCAGTTCCCGGGCGAGGGAGGGAAACACCATATATTTT. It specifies CASSSRAREGNTIYF.

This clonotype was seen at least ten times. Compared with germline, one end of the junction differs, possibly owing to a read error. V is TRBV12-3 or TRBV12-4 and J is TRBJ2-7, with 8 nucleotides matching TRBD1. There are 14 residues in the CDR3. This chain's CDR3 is CASSRDRSSYEQYF. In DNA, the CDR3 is TGTGCTAGCAGCCGGGACAGGAGCTCCTACGAGCAGTACTTC.

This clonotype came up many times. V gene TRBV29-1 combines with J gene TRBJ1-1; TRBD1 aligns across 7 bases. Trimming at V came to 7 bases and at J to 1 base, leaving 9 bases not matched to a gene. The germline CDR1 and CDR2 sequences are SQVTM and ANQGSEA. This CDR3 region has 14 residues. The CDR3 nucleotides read TGCAGCGCCTTGGGGACAGAAAAGAACACTGAAGCTTTCTTT. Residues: CSALGTEKNTEAFF.

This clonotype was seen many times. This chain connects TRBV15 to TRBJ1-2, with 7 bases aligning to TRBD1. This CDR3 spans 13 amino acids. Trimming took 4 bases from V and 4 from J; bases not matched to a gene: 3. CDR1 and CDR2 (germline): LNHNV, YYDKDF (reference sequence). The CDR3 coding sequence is TGTGCCACCAGCACACGGACAGGCTATGGCTACACCTTC. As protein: CATSTRTGYGYTF.

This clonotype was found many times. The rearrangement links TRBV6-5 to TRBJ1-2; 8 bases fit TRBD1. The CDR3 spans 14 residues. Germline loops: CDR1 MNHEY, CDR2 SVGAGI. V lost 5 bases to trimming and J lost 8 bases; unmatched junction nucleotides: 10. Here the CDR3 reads CASSRLTGAEGYTF. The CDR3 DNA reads TGTGCCAGCAGTAGGTTGACAGGGGCGGAGGGCTACACCTTC.

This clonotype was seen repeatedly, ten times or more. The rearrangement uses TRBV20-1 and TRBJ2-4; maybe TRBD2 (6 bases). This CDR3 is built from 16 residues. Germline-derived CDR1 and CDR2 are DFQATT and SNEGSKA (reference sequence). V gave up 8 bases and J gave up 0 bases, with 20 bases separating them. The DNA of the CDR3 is TGCAGTTCCGCCGGGACGGACTATCTAGCCAAAAACATTCAGTACTTC. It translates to CSSAGTDYLAKNIQYF.

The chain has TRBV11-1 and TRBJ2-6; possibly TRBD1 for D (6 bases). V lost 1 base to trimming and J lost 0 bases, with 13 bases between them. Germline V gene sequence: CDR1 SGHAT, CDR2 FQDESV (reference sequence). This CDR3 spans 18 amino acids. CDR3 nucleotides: TGTGCCAGCAGCTTAGGAGGTGGACAGACCTCTGGGGCCAACGTCCTGACTTTC. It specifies CASSLGGGQTSGANVLTF.

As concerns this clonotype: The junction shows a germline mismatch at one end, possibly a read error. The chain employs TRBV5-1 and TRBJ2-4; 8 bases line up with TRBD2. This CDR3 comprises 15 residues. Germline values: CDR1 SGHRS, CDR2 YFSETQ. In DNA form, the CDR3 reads TGCGCCAGCAGCCCGCCCGGGAGGGGGAAAAACATTAAGTACTTC. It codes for CASSPPGRGKNIKYF. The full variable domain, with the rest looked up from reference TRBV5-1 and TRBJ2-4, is KAGVTQTPRYLIKTRGQQVTLSCSPISGHRSVSWYQQTPGQGLQFLFEYFSETQRNKGNFPGRFSGRQFSNSRSEMNVSTLELGDSALYLCASSPPGRGKNIKYFGAGTRLSVL.

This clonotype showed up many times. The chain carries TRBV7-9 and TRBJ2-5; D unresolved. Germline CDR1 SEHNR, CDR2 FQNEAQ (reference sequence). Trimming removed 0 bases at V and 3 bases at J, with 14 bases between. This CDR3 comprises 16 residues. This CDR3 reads CASSLALVAEKETQYF. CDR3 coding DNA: TGTGCCAGCAGCTTAGCATTGGTGGCAGAAAAAGAGACCCAGTACTTC.

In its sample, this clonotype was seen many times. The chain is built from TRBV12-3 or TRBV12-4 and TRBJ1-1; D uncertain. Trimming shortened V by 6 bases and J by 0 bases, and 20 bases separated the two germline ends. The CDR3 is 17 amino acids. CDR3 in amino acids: CASSHRLRQILNTEAFF. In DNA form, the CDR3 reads TGTGCCAGCAGCCACCGACTCCGGCAGATACTGAACACTGAAGCTTTCTTT.

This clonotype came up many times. The CDR3 spells CASSLSRQSGRTPEETQYF. The CDR3, as DNA: TGTGCCAGCAGCTTATCCCGACAGTCGGGAAGGACCCCGGAAGAGACCCAGTACTTC. This rearrangement joins TRBV7-8 to TRBJ2-5; D tentatively reads TRBD1 or TRBD2 (5 bases each). Germline V lookup: CDR1 SGHVS, CDR2 FQNEAQ. This CDR3 contains 19 residues. The germline V and J ends were trimmed by 2 bases and 3 bases, with 25 bases remaining between them. Drawing the rest from reference TRBV7-8 and TRBJ2-5, the complete variable domain is GAGVSQSPRYKVAKRGQDVALRCDPISGHVSLFWYQQALGQGPEFLTYFQNEAQLDKSGLPSDRFFAERPEGSVSTLKIQRTQQEDSAVYLCASSLSRQSGRTPEETQYFGPGTRLLVL.